This paragraph covers one TCR beta chain sequence. Germline V gene lookup returns CDR1 LNHNV and CDR2 YYDKDF (reference sequence). The CDR3 totals 16 residues. Trimming stripped 5 bases from V and 1 base from J, with 17 bases between. Only in-frame clones appear in the TCRdb table, and some are missing; sequencing was by immunoSEQ multiplex PCR. The sample includes some 94,000 clones, more than 90% of them seen just once. These data originate in a study of T cell responses to AZD1222 COVID-19 vaccine. This rearrangement joins TRBV15 to TRBJ2-5; a weak D match, TRBD2 (6 bases). The starting material was peripheral blood, obtained on day 0 of AZD1222 vaccination. The TCR sequence derives from an adult in good health. The CDR3 loop reads CATSGGGTSSQETQYF. DNA for the CDR3: TGTGCCACCAGCGGCGGAGGTACTAGCAGCCAAGAGACCCAGTACTTC.